This T cell receptor (beta chain) was recorded in a study of spatial heterogeneity in lung cancer. Study as a whole: Each unique TCR and UMI combination was seen more than ten times on average in raw reads.

Whole-study results and caveats: Ubiquitous expanded TCR counts tracked ubiquitous nonsynonymous mutations, and regional counts tracked regional ones. Tumor mutation count correlated with how many alpha and beta TCRs expanded intratumorally.

TCRdb reprocessed the 5' RACE reads via MiXCR and lists one record per CDR3 protein. There are approximately 9,700 distinct CDR3 sequences in the sample; approximately 12% occur only once, and under 12% lies in the top ten. Many counts were recorded for this clonotype. Its target is not known. The library was designed around alpha chains, so this beta chain is a stray read whose abundance carries little weight. Sample time point: sample taken at primary tumor resection. With 2 bases removed from V and 6 bases from J, the gap between germline ends came to 20 bases. The CDR3 runs 17 residues. The germline gives CDR1 SGHNT, CDR2 YYREEE (reference sequence).

The starting material was lung tumor tissue, obtained at surgery. The chain couples TRBV5-4 to TRBJ2-2; possibly TRBD1 for D (5 bases). This TCR was sampled from a male donor with early-stage non-small cell lung cancer. The CDR3 coding sequence is TGTGCCAGCAGCTTAAGTTCTGGGGCTAGAGCGTCCGGGGAGCTGTTTTTT. This sequence encodes CASSLSSGARASGELFF.